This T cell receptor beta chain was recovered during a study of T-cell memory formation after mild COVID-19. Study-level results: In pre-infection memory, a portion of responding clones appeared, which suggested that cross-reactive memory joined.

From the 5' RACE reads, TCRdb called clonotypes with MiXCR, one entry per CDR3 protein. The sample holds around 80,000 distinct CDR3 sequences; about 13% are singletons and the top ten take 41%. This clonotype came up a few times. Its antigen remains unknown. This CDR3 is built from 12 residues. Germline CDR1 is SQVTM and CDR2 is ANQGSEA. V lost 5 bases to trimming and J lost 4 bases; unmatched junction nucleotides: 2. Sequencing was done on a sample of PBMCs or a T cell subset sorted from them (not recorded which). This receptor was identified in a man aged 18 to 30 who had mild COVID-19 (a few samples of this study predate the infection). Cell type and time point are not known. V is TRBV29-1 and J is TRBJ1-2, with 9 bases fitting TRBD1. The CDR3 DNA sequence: TGCAGCGTTTCGGGACAGGGCTATGGCTACACCTTC. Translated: CSVSGQGYGYTF.